A selection of T cell receptor beta chains follows, all from one sample in a study of patients and donors after allogeneic stem cell transplantation. TCRdb reprocessed the RT-PCR reads via MiXCR and lists one record per CDR3 protein. Of 920,000 or so distinct CDR3 sequences detected, roughly 18% appear once; the ten largest clones hold 5% to 6.5%. Input material: blood, either unsorted or a sorted T cell fraction (not recorded which). The receptors come from a human donor who was either an allogeneic HSCT recipient or a stem cell or donor lymphocyte infusion donor (not recorded which). It is not recorded whose cells these are; they may come from a transplant donor. The conserved cysteine and the conserved F or W are not part of the CDR3 here. A D gene is named only where the DNA matches it firmly.

ASSLDAGSGDEQF	.	TRBV5-6	TRBJ2-1
ASTSLTGNHEQY	.	TRBV21-1	TRBJ2-7
ASSPSGGSGANVLT	.	TRBV18	TRBJ2-6
ASSSEGGEQF	.	TRBV5-1	TRBJ2-1
ASSLGRSGQNSPLH	TRBD1	TRBV4-2	TRBJ1-6
ASSSSGVPEAF	.	TRBV5-1	TRBJ1-1
ASSLGPGGAYGYT	TRBD1	TRBV7-2	TRBJ1-2
ASSLGGAGENTGELF	TRBD2	TRBV7-8	TRBJ2-2
ASRGIGAGNTIY	.	TRBV6-1	TRBJ1-3
ASSSDTGAPNYGYT	TRBD1	TRBV5-6	TRBJ1-2
ASSLGRAITRAQY	.	TRBV7-9	TRBJ2-3
ASRKQRNTEAF	.	TRBV5-1	TRBJ1-1
ASSLGNVEPQH	.	TRBV7-8	TRBJ1-5
SAIGPPNEQF	.	TRBV20-1	TRBJ2-1
ATSAGRRFQETQY	.	TRBV24-1	TRBJ2-5
SAYRGVSYNEQF	TRBD2	TRBV20-1	TRBJ2-1
SARPRGTEAF	.	TRBV20-1	TRBJ1-1
ASSAEMTGNTIY	.	TRBV11-3	TRBJ1-3
SVEQERVQDYGYT	.	TRBV29-1	TRBJ1-2
ATSRDRDRVGLETQY	TRBD1	TRBV15	TRBJ2-5
ASSLGTTVAF	.	TRBV12-3/TRBV12-4	TRBJ1-1
ASSLGRIARGNTQY	.	TRBV7-8	TRBJ2-3
ASSLRQGATTAFEQY	TRBD1	TRBV5-1	TRBJ2-7
ASSQARPGTLVGELF	.	TRBV4-1	TRBJ2-2
ASTSRRSSYNSPLH	.	TRBV19	TRBJ1-6
ASSSPRGLGEQY	TRBD1	TRBV12-3/TRBV12-4	TRBJ2-7
SVPGANGYT	.	TRBV29-1	TRBJ1-2
ASSQDPPGTGVYEQY	TRBD1	TRBV4-3	TRBJ2-7
ASSVGGTGDRTDTQY	.	TRBV9	TRBJ2-3
ASSRVTGDYGYT	TRBD1	TRBV7-2	TRBJ1-2
ASSQDPGPYEQY	.	TRBV3-1	TRBJ2-7
ASSLVAYSYEQY	.	TRBV7-8	TRBJ2-7
SARDPQGTPYEQY	.	TRBV20-1	TRBJ2-7
ASSVNSGGTEAF	.	TRBV2	TRBJ1-1
ASSQDRRGETQY	.	TRBV4-2	TRBJ2-5
ASSEGTSGTGELF	TRBD2	TRBV7-9	TRBJ2-2
ASSPEREGNNEQF	.	TRBV21-1	TRBJ2-1
ASSILGSSTDTQY	.	TRBV19	TRBJ2-3
ASAKGTFQETQY	.	TRBV5-6	TRBJ2-5
ASSLPSDLRAGELF	.	TRBV5-1	TRBJ2-2
ASSFGGSTYEQY	TRBD2	TRBV12-3/TRBV12-4	TRBJ2-7
ASSAGTSLETQY	TRBD2	TRBV12-3/TRBV12-4	TRBJ2-5
ASPGPGDSYEQY	.	TRBV9	TRBJ2-7
ASSLGDKSGNTIY	.	TRBV7-3	TRBJ1-3
AWTIGGRISGELF	TRBD2	TRBV30	TRBJ2-2
TALENEQF	.	TRBV29-1	TRBJ2-1
ASSVAQRVYTGELF	.	TRBV9	TRBJ2-2
ASSVLSQPTNYGYT	.	TRBV9	TRBJ1-2
ASSLRRDRVDNEQF	TRBD1	TRBV5-1	TRBJ2-1
ASSQDRGGGRNSPLH	TRBD1	TRBV4-3	TRBJ1-6